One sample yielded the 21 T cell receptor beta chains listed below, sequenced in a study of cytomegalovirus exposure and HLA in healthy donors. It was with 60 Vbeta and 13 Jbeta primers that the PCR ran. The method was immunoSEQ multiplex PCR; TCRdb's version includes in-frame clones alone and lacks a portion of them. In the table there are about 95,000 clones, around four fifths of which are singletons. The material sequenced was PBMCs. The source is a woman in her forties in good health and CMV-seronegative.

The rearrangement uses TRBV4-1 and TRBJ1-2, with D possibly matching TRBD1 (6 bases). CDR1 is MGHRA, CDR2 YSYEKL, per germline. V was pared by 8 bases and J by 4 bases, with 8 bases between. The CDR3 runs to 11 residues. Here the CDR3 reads CASSDSYGYTF. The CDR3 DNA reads TGCGCCAGCTCGGACAGCTATGGCTACACCTTC.

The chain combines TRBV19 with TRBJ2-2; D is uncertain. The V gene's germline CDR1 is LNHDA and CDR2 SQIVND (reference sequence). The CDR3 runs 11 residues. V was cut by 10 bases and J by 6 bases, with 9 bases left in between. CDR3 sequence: CAILLAGELFF. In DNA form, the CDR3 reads TGTGCCATTCTATTGGCCGGGGAGCTGTTTTTT.

The CDR3 spells CASRVSPKETQYF. CDR3 nucleotide sequence: TGTGCCAGCCGTGTGTCCCCTAAAGAGACCCAGTACTTC. The V and J genes are TRBV25-1 and TRBJ2-5, with D unclear. The germline V and J ends were trimmed by 8 bases and 3 bases, with 13 bases remaining between them. The CDR3 consists of 13 residues. The germline V gene encodes CDR1 MGHDK and CDR2 SYGVNS.

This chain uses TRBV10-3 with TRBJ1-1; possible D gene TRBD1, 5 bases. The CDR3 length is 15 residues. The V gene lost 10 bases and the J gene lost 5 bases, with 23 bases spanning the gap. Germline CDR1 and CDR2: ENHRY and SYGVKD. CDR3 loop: CATGPANRMRTEAFF. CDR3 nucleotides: TGTGCCACCGGCCCAGCGAACAGGATGAGGACTGAAGCTTTCTTT.

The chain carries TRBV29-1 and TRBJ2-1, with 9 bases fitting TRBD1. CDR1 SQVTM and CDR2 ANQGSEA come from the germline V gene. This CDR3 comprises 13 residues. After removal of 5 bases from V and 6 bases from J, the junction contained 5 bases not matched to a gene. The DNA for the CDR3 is TGCAGCGTTAGGACAGGGGTCGGCAATGAGCAGTTCTTC. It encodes CSVRTGVGNEQFF.

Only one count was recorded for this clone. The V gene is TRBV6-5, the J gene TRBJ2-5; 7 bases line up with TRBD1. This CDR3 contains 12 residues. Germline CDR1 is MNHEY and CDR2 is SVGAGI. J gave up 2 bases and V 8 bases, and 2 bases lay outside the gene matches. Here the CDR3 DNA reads TGTGCCAGCGGGACAGTACAAGAGACCCAGTACTTC. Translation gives CASGTVQETQYF.

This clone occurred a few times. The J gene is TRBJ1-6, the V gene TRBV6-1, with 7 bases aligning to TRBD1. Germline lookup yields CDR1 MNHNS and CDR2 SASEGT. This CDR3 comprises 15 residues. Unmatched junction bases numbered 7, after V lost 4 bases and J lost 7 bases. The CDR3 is CASSVEGQINSPLHF. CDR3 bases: TGTGCCAGCAGTGTTGAGGGACAGATCAATTCACCCCTCCACTTT.

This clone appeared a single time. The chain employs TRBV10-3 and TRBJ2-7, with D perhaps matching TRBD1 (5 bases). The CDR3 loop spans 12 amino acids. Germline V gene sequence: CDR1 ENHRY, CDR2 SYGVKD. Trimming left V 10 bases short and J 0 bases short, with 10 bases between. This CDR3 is CATRGLSYEQYF. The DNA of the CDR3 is TGTGCCACTAGGGGCCTCTCCTACGAGCAGTACTTC.

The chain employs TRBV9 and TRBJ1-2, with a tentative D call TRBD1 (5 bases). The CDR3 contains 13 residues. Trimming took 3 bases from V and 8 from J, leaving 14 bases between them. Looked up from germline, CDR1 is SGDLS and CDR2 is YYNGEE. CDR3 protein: CASSDSTRGGYTF. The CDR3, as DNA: TGTGCCAGCAGCGACTCAACCCGGGGGGGCTACACCTTC.

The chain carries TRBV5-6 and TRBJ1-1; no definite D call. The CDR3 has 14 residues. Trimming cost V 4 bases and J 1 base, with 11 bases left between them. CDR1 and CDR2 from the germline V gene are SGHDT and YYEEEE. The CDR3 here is CASSLMLQNTEAFF. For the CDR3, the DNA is TGTGCCAGCAGCCTAATGCTTCAGAACACTGAAGCTTTCTTT.

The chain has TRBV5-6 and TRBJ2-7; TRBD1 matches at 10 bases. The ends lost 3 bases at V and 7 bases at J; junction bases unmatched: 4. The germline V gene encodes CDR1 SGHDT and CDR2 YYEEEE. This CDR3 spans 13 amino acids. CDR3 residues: CASSYDRGREQYF. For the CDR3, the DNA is TGTGCCAGCAGCTACGACAGGGGGCGTGAGCAGTACTTC.

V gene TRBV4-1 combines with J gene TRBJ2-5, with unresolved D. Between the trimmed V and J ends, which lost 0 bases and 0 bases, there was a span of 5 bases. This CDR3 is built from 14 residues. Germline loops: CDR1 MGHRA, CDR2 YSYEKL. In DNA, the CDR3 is TGCGCCAGCAGCCAAGATGCTAACCAAGAGACCCAGTACTTC. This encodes CASSQDANQETQYF.

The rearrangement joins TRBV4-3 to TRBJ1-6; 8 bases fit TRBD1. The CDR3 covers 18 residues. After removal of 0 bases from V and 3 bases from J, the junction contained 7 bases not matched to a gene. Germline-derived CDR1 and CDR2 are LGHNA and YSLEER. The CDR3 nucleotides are TGCGCCAGCAGCCAAGATGTCAGGGGGCGAAGCTATAATTCACCCCTCCACTTT. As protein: CASSQDVRGRSYNSPLHF.

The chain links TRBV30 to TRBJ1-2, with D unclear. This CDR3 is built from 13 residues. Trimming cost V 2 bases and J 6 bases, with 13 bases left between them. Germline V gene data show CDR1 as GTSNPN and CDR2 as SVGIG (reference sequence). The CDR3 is CAWSPGEGHGYTF. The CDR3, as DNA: TGTGCCTGGAGTCCGGGAGAAGGACATGGCTACACCTTC. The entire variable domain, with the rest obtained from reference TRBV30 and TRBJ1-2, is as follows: SQTIHQWPATLVQPVGSPLSLECTVEGTSNPNLYWYRQAAGRGLQLLFYSVGIGQISSEVPQNLSASRPQDRQFILSSKKLLLSDSGFYLCAWSPGEGHGYTFGSGTRLTVV.

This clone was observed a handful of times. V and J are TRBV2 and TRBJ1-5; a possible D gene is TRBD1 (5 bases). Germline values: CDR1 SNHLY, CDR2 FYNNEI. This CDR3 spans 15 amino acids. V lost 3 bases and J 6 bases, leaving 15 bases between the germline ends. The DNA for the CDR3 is TGTGCCAGCAGTGACCAGGGAGGGGAGCGTCAGCCCCAGCATTTT. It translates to CASSDQGGERQPQHF.

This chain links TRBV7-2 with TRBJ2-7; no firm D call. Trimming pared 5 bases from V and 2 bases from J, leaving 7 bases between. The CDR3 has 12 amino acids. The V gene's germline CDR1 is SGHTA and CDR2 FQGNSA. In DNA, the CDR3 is TGTGCCAGCAGCCCCCTCGCCTACGAGCAGTACTTC. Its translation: CASSPLAYEQYF. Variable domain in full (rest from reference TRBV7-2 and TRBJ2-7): GAGVSQSPSNKVTEKGKDVELRCDPISGHTALYWYRQSLGQGLEFLIYFQGNSAPDKSGLPSDRFSAERTGGSVSTLTIQRTQQEDSAVYLCASSPLAYEQYFGPGTRLTVT.

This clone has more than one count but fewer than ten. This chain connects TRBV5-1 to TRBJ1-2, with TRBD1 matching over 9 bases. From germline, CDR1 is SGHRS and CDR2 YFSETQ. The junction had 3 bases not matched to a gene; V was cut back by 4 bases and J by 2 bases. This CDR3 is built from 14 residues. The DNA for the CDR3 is TGCGCCAGCAGCCCGGGACAGGGCAACTATGGCTACACCTTC. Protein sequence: CASSPGQGNYGYTF.

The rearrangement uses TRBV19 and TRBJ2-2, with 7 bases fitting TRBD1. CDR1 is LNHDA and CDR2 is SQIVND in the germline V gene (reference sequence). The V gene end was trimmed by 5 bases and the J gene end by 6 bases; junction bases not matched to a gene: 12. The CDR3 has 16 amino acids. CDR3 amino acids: CASSLRQGKGSGELFF. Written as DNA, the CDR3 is TGTGCCAGTAGTCTCAGACAGGGCAAAGGGTCCGGGGAGCTGTTTTTT.

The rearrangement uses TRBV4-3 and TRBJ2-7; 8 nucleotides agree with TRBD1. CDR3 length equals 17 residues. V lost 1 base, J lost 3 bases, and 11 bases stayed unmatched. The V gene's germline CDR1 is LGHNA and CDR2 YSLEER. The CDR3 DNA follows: TGCGCCAGCAGCCAAGGCACTGTGGGACAGGCCTACTACGAGCAGTACTTC. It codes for CASSQGTVGQAYYEQYF.

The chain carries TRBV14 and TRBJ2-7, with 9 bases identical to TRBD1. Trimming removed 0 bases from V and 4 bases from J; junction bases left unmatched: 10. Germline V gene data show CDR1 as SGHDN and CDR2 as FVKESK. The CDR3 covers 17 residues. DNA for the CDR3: TGTGCCAGCAGCCAAGATCGGTGGGGACAGGGTATATACGAGCAGTACTTC. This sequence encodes CASSQDRWGQGIYEQYF.

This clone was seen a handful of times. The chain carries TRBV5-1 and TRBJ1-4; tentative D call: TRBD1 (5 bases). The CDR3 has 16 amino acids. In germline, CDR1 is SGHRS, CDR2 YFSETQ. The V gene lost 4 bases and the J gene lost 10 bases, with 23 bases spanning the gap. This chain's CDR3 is CASSIPKDSGGRKLFF. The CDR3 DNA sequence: TGCGCCAGCAGCATACCTAAGGATTCCGGGGGACGAAAACTGTTTTTT.